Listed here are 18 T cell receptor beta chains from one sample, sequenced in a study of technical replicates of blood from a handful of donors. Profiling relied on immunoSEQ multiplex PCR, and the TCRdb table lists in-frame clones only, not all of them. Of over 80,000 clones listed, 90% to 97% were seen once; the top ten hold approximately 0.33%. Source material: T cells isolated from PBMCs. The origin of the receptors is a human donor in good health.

As DNA, the CDR3 is TGTGCCAGCAGTCAAGGGACAGGGGGAGCCTACGAGCAGTACTTC. Translating it yields CASSQGTGGAYEQYF. The chain joins TRBV9 to TRBJ2-7; 11 bases map to TRBD1. The germline V gene encodes CDR1 SGDLS and CDR2 YYNGEE. There are 15 residues in the CDR3. V was clipped by 5 bases and J by 2 bases; unmatched bases: 6.

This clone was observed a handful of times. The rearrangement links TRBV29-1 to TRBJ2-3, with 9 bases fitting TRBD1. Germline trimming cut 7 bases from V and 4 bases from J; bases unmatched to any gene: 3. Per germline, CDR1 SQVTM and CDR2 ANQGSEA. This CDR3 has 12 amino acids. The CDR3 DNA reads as TGCAGCGGGGGGACAGGGTCAGATACGCAGTATTTT. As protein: CSGGTGSDTQYF.

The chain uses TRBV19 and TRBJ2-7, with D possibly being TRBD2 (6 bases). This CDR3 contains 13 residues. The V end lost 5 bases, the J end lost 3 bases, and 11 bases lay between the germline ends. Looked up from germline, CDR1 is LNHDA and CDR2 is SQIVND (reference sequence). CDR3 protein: CASSRGRNYEQYF. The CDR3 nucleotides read TGTGCCAGTAGTCGGGGGAGGAACTACGAGCAGTACTTC. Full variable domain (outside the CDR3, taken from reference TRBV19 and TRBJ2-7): DGGITQSPKYLFRKEGQNVTLSCEQNLNHDAMYWYRQDPGQGLRLIYYSQIVNDFQKGDIAEGYSVSREKKESFPLTVTSAQKNPTAFYLCASSRGRNYEQYFGPGTRLTVT.

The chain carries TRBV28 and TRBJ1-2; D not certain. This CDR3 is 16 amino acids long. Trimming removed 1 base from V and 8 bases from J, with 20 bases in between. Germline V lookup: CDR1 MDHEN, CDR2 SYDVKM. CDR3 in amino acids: CASSLYGGWEEGGYTF. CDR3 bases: TGTGCCAGCAGTTTATACGGCGGTTGGGAGGAAGGAGGCTACACCTTC.

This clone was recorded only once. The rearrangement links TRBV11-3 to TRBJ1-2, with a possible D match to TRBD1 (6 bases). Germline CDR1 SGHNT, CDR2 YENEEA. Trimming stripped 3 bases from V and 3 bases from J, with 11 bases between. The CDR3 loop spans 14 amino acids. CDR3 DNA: TGTGCCAGCAGCTTGGGGGCGTGGGACTATGGCTACACCTTC. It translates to CASSLGAWDYGYTF.

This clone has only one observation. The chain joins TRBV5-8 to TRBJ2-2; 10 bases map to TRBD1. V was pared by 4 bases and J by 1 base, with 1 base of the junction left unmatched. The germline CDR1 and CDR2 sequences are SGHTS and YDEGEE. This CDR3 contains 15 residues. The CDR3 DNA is TGTGCCAGCAGCCGGGACAGGGGGAACACCGGGGAGCTGTTTTTT. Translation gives CASSRDRGNTGELFF.

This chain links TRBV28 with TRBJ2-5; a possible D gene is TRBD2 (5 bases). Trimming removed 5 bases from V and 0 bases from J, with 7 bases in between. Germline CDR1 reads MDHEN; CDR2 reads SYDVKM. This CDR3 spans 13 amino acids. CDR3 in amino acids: CASSPADQETQYF. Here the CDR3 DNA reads TGTGCCAGCAGTCCAGCGGACCAAGAGACCCAGTACTTC. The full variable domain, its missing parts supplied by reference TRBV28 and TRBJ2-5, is DVKVTQSSRYLVKRTGEKVFLECVQDMDHENMFWYRQDPGLGLRLIYFSYDVKMKEKGDIPEGYSVSREKKERFSLILESASTNQTSMYLCASSPADQETQYFGPGTRLLVL.

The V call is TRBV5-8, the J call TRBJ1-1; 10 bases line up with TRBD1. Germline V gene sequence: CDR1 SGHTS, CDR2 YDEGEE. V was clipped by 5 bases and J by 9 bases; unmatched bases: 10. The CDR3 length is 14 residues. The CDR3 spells CASSLMGTGEKAFF. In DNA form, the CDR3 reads TGTGCCAGCAGTTTGATGGGGACAGGGGAAAAAGCTTTCTTT.

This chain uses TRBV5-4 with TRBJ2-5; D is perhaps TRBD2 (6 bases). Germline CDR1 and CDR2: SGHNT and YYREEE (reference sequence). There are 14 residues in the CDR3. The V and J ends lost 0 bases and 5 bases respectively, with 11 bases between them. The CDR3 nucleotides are TGTGCCAGCAGCTTGGTCGGGAGTTGGGAGACCCAGTACTTC. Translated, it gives CASSLVGSWETQYF.

Written as DNA, the CDR3 is TGTGCCACCAGCAGAGATCCCGACAACGAGCAGTACTTC. This translates into CATSRDPDNEQYF. This rearrangement joins TRBV15 to TRBJ2-7; D gene ambiguous. Trimming stripped 0 bases from V and 5 bases from J, with 8 bases between. Germline V CDR1 and CDR2: LNHNV, YYDKDF (reference sequence). This CDR3 has 13 amino acids.

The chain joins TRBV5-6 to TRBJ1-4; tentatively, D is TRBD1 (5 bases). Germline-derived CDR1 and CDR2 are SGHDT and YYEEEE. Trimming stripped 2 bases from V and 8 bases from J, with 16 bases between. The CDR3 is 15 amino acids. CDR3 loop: CASSLRRREGEKLFF. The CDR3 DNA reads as TGTGCCAGCAGCTTAAGACGCAGGGAAGGAGAAAAACTGTTTTTT.

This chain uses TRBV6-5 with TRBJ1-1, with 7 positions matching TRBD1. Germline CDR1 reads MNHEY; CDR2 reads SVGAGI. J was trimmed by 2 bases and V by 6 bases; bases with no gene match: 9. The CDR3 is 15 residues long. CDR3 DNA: TGTGCCAGCAGGCGTCGACAGGGAGGTAACACTGAAGCTTTCTTT. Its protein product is CASRRRQGGNTEAFF.

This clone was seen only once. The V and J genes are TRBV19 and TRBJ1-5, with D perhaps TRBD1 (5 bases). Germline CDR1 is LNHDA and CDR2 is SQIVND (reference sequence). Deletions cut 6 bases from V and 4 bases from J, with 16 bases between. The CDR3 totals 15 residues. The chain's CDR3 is CASRRERGGNQPQHF. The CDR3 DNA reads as TGTGCCAGTAGACGTGAGAGGGGAGGGAATCAGCCCCAGCATTTT.

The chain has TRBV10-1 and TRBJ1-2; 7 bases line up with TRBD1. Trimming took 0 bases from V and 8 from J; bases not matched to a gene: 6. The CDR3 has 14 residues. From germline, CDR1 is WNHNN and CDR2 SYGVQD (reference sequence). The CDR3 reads CASSESSQGGGYTF. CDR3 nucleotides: TGCGCCAGCAGTGAGTCGAGTCAGGGGGGAGGCTACACCTTC.

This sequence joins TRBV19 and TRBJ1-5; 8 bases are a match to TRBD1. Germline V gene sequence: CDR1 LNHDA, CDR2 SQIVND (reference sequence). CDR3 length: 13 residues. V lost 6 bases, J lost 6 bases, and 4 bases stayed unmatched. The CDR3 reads CASRDRDGQPQHF. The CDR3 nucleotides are TGTGCCAGTAGGGACAGGGACGGTCAGCCCCAGCATTTT.

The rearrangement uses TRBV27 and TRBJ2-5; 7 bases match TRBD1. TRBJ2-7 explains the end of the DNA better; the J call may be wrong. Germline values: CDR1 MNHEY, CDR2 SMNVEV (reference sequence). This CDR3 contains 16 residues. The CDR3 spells CASSLRWGQRGHEQYF. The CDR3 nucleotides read TGTGCCAGCAGTTTAAGGTGGGGACAGAGGGGGCACGAGCAGTACTTC.

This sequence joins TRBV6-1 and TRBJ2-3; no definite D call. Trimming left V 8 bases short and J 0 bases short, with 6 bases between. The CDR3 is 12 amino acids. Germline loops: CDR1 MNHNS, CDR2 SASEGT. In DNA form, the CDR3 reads TGTGCCAGCCCGACTAGCACAGATACGCAGTATTTT. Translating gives CASPTSTDTQYF.

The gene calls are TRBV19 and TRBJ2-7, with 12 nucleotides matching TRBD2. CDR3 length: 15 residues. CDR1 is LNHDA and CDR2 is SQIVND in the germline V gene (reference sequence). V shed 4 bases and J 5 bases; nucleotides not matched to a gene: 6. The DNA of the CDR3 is TGTGCCAGTAGTACTTCTAGCGGGAGGGTCCACGAGCAGTACTTC. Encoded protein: CASSTSSGRVHEQYF.